This record concerns one T cell receptor beta chain sequence. The antigen remains undetermined. This entry is derived from a study of post-analysis software for immune sequencing data. Whole-study findings and limits: Controls had lower frequencies than patients of 4 or 5 TRBV segments, which included TRBV5-6, TRBV5-1 and TRBV20-1.

Libraries were made from TCR beta cDNA, and they carried unique molecular identifiers. Using its own MiXCR run on the PCR reads, TCRdb lists one record per CDR3 protein. Found here are hundreds of thousands of distinct CDR3 sequences, approximately 45% of them singletons; the top ten hold around 10%. Per the germline V gene, CDR1 is SQVTM and CDR2 is ANQGSEA. The germline V and J ends were trimmed by 0 bases and 0 bases, with 10 bases remaining between them. This CDR3 region has 15 residues. This sequence was found in a girl aged 5 to 17 with multiple sclerosis. This chain connects TRBV29-1 to TRBJ2-3, with D unresolved. The sequencing sample was made of blood. CDR3 amino acids: CSVEEYLRSTDTQYF. CDR3 DNA sequence: TGCAGCGTTGAAGAGTACTTGAGAAGCACAGATACGCAGTATTTT.